This entry lists 2 T cell receptor beta chains sequenced from one sample in a study of T cells in Graves' hyperthyroidism and ophthalmopathy. Researchers amplified the TCR beta CDR3 regions from RNA transcripts. Initially, a first-round RT-PCR of the TCR CDR3 employed the HTBI primer set. TCRdb used MiXCR to reprocess the multiplex PCR reads, holding one entry per CDR3 protein. Among about 560,000 distinct CDR3 sequences listed, roughly 14% were seen once. Sequencing used blood. These receptors were collected from a woman in her twenties or thirties with Graves' hyperthyroidism.

The V gene is TRBV5-6, the J gene TRBJ2-3; D may be TRBD2 (5 bases). The CDR3 is 16 residues long. V was pared by 0 bases and J by 4 bases, with 15 bases between. CDR1 SGHDT and CDR2 YYEEEE come from the germline V gene. The CDR3 reads CASSLDLADRPDTQYF. The CDR3 nucleotides read TGTGCCAGCAGCTTGGATCTAGCAGATAGACCAGATACGCAGTATTTT.

This clonotype was seen a few times. The gene calls are TRBV5-1 and TRBJ2-7; TRBD2 matches at 7 bases. Germline loops: CDR1 SGHRS, CDR2 YFSETQ. The CDR3 contains 16 residues. The V segment lost 4 bases and the J segment 2 bases; nucleotides outside the gene matches: 12. In nucleotides, the CDR3 is TGCGCCAGCAGCCTAACTAGCGAGAGGGCACCCTACGAGCAGTACTTC. It specifies CASSLTSERAPYEQYF.